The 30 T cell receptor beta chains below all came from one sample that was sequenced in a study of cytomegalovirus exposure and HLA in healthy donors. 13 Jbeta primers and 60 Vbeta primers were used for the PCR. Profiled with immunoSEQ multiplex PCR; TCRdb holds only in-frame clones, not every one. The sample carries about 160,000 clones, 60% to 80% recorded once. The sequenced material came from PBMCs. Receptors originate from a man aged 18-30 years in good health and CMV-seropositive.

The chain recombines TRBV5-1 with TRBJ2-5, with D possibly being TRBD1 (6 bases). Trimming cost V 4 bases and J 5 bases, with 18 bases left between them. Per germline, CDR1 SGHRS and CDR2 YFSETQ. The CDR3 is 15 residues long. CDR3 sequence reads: CASSGRTATGETQYF. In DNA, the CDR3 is TGCGCCAGCAGCGGCAGGACAGCCACGGGGGAGACCCAGTACTTC.

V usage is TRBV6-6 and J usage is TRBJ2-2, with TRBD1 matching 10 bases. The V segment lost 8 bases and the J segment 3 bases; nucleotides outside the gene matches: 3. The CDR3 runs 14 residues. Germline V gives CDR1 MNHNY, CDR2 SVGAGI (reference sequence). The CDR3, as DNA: TGTGCCAGCGGCGGACAGGGGGACACCGGGGAGCTGTTTTTT. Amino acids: CASGGQGDTGELFF.

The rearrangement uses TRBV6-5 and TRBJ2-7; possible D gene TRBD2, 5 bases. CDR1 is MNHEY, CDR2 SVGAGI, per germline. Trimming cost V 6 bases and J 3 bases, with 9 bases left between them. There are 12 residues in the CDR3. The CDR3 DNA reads TGTGCCAGCAGAGACCGGGACTACGAGCAGTACGTC. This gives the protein CASRDRDYEQYV.

CDR3 nucleotides: TGTGCCAGCAGCCCCTCGGGCGGGAGGACAGTCTCCTACGAGCAGTACGTC. Protein: CASSPSGGRTVSYEQYV. The gene calls are TRBV11-2 and TRBJ2-7, with 8 bases matching TRBD2. The germline V gene has CDR1 SGHAT and CDR2 FQNNGV. After removal of 5 bases from V and 0 bases from J, the junction contained 12 bases not matched to a gene. The CDR3 has 17 amino acids.

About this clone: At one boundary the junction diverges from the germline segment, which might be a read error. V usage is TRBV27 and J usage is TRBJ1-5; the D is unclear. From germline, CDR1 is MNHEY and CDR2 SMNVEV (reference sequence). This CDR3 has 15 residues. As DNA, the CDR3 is TGTGCCAGCAGTTTGAGGCAGGCTAGCAGTCAGCCCCAGCATTTT. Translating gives CASSLRQASSQPQHF.

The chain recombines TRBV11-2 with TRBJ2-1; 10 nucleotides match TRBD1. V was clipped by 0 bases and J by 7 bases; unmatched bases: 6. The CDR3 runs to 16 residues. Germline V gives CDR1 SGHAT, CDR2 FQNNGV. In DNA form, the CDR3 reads TGTGCCAGCAGCTTAGAGTCGACAGGGGGCCGGAATGAGCAGTTCTTC. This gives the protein CASSLESTGGRNEQFF.

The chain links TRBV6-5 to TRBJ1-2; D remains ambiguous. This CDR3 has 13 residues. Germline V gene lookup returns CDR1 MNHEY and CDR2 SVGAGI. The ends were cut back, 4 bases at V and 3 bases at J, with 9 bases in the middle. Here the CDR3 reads CASSSPRDYGYTF. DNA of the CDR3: TGTGCCAGCAGTTCCCCGAGGGACTATGGCTACACCTTC.

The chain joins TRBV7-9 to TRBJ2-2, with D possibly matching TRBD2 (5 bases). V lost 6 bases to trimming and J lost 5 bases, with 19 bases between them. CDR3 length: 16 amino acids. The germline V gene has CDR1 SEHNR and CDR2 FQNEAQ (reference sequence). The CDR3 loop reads CASSGLAGVETGELFF. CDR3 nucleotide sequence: TGTGCCAGCAGTGGATTAGCCGGGGTAGAAACCGGGGAGCTGTTTTTT.

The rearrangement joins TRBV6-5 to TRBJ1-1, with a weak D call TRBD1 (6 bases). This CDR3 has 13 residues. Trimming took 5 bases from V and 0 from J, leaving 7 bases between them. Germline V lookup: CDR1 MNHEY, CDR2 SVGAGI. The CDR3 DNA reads TGTGCCAGCAGTAACAGGGTGAACACTGAAGCTTTCTTT. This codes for CASSNRVNTEAFF.

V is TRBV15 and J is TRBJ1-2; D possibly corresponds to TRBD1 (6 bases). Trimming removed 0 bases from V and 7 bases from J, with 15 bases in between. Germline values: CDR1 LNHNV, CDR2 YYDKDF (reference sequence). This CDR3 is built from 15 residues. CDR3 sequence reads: CATSRDYTGSFGYTF. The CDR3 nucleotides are TGTGCCACCAGCAGAGATTACACAGGGTCTTTTGGCTACACCTTC. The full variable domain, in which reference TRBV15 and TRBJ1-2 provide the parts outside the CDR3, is DAMVIQNPRYQVTQFGKPVTLSCSQTLNHNVMYWYQQKSSQAPKLLFHYYDKDFNNEADTPDNFQSRRPNTSFCFLDIRSPGLGDTAMYLCATSRDYTGSFGYTFGSGTRLTVV.

In nucleotides, the CDR3 is TGTGCCAGCAGAAACGGGGGTTCCATGAACACTGAAGCTTTCTTT. It yields the protein CASRNGGSMNTEAFF. This chain uses TRBV6-5 with TRBJ1-1, with TRBD1 as a possible D gene (5 bases). Germline CDR1 and CDR2: MNHEY and SVGAGI. V was shortened by 6 bases and J by 0 bases, with 14 bases between the two germline ends. The CDR3 sequence is 15 residues long.

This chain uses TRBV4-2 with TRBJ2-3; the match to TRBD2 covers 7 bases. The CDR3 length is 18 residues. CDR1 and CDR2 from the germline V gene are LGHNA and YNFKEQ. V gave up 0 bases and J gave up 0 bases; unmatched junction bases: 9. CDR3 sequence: CASSQEVGVAGSTDTQYF. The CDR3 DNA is TGTGCCAGCAGCCAAGAAGTTGGAGTAGCGGGTAGCACAGATACGCAGTATTTT.

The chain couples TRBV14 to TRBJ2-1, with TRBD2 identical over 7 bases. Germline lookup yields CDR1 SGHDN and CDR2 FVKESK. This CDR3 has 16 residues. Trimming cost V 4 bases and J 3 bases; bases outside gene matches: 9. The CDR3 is CASSLMGRGLYNEQFF. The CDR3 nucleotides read TGTGCCAGCAGCCTTATGGGGAGGGGCCTCTACAATGAGCAGTTCTTC.

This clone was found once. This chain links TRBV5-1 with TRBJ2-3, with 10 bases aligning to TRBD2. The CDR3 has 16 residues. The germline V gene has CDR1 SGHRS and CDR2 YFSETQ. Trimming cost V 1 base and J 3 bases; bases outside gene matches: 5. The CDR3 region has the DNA TGCGCCAGCAGCTTGAACCAGCGGGGGGGAACAGATACGCAGTATTTT. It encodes CASSLNQRGGTDTQYF.

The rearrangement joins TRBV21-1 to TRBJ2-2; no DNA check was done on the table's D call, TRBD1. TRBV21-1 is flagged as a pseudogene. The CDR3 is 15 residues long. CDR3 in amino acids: CASSKHRGDTGELFF. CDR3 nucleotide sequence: TGTGCCAGCAGCAAACACAGGGGGGACACCGGGGAGCTGTTTTTT.

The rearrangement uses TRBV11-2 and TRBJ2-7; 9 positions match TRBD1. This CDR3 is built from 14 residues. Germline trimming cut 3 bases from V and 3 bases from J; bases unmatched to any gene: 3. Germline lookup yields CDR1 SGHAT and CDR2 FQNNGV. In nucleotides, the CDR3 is TGTGCCAGCAGCTTGGACAGGGGAAACTACGAGCAGTACGTC. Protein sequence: CASSLDRGNYEQYV.

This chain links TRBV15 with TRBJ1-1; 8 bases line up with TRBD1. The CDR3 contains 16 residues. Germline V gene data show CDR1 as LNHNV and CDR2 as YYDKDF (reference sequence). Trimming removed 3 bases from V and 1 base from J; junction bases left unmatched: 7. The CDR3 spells CATSRLTGGGNTEAFF. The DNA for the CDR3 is TGTGCCACCAGCAGGCTAACAGGGGGGGGGAACACTGAAGCTTTCTTT.

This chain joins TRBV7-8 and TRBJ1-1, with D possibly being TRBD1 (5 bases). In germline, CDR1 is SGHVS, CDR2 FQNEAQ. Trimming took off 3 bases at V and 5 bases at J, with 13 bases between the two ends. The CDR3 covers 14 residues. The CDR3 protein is CASSLGGAYTEAFF. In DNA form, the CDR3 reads TGTGCCAGCAGCTTGGGAGGGGCGTATACTGAAGCTTTCTTT.

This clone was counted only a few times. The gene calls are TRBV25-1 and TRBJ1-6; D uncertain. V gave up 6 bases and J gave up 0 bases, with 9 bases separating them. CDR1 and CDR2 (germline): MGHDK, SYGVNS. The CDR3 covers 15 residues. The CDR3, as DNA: TGTGCCAGCAGCCCTGGCAGCTCCTATAATTCACCCCTCCACTTT. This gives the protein CASSPGSSYNSPLHF. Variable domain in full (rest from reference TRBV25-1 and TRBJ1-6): EADIYQTPRYLVIGTGKKITLECSQTMGHDKMYWYQQDPGMELHLIHYSYGVNSTEKGDLSSESTVSRIRTEHFPLTLESARPSHTSQYLCASSPGSSYNSPLHFGNGTRLTVT.

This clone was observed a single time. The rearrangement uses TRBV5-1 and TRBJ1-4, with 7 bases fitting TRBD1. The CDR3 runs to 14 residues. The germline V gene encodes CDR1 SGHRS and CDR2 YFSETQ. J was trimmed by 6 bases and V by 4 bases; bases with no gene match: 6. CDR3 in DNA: TGCGCCAGCAGCGTGACAGGGAAAGATGAAAAACTGTTTTTT. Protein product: CASSVTGKDEKLFF.

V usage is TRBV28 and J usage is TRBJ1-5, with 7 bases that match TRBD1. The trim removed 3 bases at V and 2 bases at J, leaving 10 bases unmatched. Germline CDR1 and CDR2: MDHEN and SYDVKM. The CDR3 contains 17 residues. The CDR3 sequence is CASSLDRQGIGNQPQHF. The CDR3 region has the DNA TGTGCCAGCAGTTTGGACCGACAGGGCATTGGCAATCAGCCCCAGCATTTT. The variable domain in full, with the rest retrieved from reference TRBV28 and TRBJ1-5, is DVKVTQSSRYLVKRTGEKVFLECVQDMDHENMFWYRQDPGLGLRLIYFSYDVKMKEKGDIPEGYSVSREKKERFSLILESASTNQTSMYLCASSLDRQGIGNQPQHFGDGTRLSIL.

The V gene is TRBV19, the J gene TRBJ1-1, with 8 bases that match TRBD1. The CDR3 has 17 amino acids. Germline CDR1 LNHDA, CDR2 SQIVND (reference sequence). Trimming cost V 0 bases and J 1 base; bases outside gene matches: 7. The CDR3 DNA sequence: TGTGCCAGTAGTATAGATCCGGACAGGGTCACGAACACTGAAGCTTTCTTT. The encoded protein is CASSIDPDRVTNTEAFF.

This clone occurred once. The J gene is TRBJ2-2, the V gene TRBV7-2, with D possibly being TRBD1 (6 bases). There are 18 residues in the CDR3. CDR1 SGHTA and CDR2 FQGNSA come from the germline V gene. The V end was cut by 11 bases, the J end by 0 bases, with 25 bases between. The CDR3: CAGTHRPGTLPNTGELFF. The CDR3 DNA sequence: TGTGCCGGCACCCACCGTCCCGGGACACTCCCGAACACCGGGGAGCTGTTTTTT.

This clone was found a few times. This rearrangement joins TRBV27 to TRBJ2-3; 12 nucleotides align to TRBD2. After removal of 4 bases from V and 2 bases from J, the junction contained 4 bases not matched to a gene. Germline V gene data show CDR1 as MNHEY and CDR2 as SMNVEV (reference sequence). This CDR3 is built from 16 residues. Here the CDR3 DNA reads TGTGCCAGCAGTTCATGGACTAGCGGGGTCACAGATACGCAGTATTTT. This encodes CASSSWTSGVTDTQYF.

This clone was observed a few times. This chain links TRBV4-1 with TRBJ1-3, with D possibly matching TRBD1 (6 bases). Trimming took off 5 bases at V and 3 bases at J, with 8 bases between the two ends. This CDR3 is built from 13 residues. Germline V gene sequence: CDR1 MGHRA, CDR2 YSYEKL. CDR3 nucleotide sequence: TGCGCCAGCAGCGAGGACAGTGGAAACACCATATATTTT. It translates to CASSEDSGNTIYF.

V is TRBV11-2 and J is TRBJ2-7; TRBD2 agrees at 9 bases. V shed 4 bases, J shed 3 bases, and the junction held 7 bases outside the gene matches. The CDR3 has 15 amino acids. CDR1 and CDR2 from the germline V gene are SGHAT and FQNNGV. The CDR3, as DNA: TGTGCCAGCAGCTCAGAGCGGGGGGAAGGCTACGAGCAGTACGTC. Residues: CASSSERGEGYEQYV.

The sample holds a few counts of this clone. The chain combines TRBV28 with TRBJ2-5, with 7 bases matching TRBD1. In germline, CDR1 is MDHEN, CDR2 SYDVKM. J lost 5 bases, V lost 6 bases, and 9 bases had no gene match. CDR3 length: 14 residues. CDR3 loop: CASRTTGMAETQYF. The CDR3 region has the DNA TGTGCCAGCAGGACGACAGGGATGGCGGAGACCCAGTACTTC.

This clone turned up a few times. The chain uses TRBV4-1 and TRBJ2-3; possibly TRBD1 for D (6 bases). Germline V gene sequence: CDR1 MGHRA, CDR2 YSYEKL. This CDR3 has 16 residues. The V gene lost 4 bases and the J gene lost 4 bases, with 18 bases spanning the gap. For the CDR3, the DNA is TGCGCCAGCAGCCCCAGGGACAAATCCGGGTCAGATACGCAGTATTTT. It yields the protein CASSPRDKSGSDTQYF.

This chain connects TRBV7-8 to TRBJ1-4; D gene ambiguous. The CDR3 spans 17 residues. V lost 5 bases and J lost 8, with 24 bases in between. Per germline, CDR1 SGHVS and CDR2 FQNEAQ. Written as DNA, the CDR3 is TGTGCCAGCAGCCCCACCGTCGACGCAGGCGGGTACGAAAAACTGTTTTTT. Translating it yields CASSPTVDAGGYEKLFF. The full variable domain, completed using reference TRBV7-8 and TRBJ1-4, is GAGVSQSPRYKVAKRGQDVALRCDPISGHVSLFWYQQALGQGPEFLTYFQNEAQLDKSGLPSDRFFAERPEGSVSTLKIQRTQQEDSAVYLCASSPTVDAGGYEKLFFGSGTQLSVL.

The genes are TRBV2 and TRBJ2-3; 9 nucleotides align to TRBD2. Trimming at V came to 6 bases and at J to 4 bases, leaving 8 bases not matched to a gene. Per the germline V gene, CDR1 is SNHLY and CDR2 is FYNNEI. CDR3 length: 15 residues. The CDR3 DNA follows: TGTGCCAGCAGACTCGAAGCGGGGGGCCCAGATACGCAGTATTTT. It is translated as CASRLEAGGPDTQYF.